This T cell receptor (beta chain) was recovered during a study of blood T cell repertoires in COVID-19. The ends were cut back, 4 bases at V and 4 bases at J, with 5 bases in the middle. The CDR3 runs 11 residues. Germline loops: CDR1 SGHRS, CDR2 YFSETQ. In the source study's methods: It was from reference gene primer amplification that nucleated cell counts were estimated. The table came from immunoSEQ multiplex PCR; TCRdb's copy has only in-frame clones and leaves some out. Clone size and the V and J calls come from that table; the DNA yielded D and trimming. The sample contains some 80,000 clones, about four fifths of which appear only once.

Material: peripheral blood. This TCR derives from a woman over 75 with active or convalescent COVID-19. The chain combines TRBV5-1 with TRBJ2-5, with D unclear. In DNA form, the CDR3 reads TGCGCCAGCAGCATCGGAGAGACCCAGTACTTC. It specifies CASSIGETQYF.